The TCR beta chain under discussion was sequenced for a study of blood T cells in healthy people across ages. The V gene lost 0 bases and the J gene lost 5 bases, with 13 bases spanning the gap. Germline V gene data show CDR1 as MNHEY and CDR2 as SVGAGI. This CDR3 contains 15 residues. This clonotype was picked up a small number of times. Primed by a sample-barcoded 5' primer and a J-beta primer mix, a second PCR proceeded for about 7 to 12 cycles. MiXCR, run by TCRdb on the 5' RACE reads, gives a single entry per CDR3 protein. This sample has over 1,500,000 distinct CDR3 sequences; 40% to 55% occur once, and the top ten carry over 2%.

Sample: blood. The receptor's source is a woman in her thirties or forties in good health. The J gene is TRBJ2-5, the V gene TRBV6-5, with D unclear. CDR3 DNA: TGTGCCAGCAGTTACTCGAACACAGAGGCCGAGACCCAGTACTTC. Protein product: CASSYSNTEAETQYF.